This T cell receptor beta chain came from a study of response to subunit inactivated influenza vaccine. Points on this clonotype: Its antigen is undetermined.

TCRdb called the RT-PCR reads again in MiXCR, with one record for every CDR3 protein. The sample records 400,000 to 650,000 distinct CDR3 sequences, roughly 7.9% being singletons. Study observations and caveats: Each seasonal flu vaccination may recruit only limited new T cells, authors suggested.

V shed 4 bases, J shed 3 bases, and the junction held 3 bases outside the gene matches. Germline V gene data show CDR1 as SGHAT and CDR2 as FQNNGV. CDR3 length: 14 amino acids. The chain employs TRBV11-2 and TRBJ2-7; TRBD2 agrees at 10 bases. This sequence originates from a man between 50 and 75 years old who received an inactivated influenza vaccine. The material sequenced was PBMCs from blood, taken around 25 months after vaccination. The CDR3 DNA reads as TGTGCCAGCAGCTATAGCGGGAGGTACTACGAGCAGTACTTC. This gives the protein CASSYSGRYYEQYF.